This T cell receptor beta chain was sequenced in a study of T cell repertoires in aging, cancer and after chemotherapy (dated by TCRdb to about 2019). With respect to the entire study: Six donor age groups were covered, ranging from 30 or younger up to 70 or older, and each group contained at least three individuals. Control TCR repertoires from healthy donors were recorded over several months to years, and clear clonal overlap was observed across re-sampling. The full dataset contained approximately 9.6 million TCR reads. To examine immunoaging and T cell reconstitution after chemotherapy, the study profiled TCR beta repertoires in peripheral blood from healthy donors and cancer patients. Alongside around 97 healthy donors serving as a reference group, the cohort included approximately 220 cancer patients, of whom some 94 had hematological cancers and about 130 had solid cancers. What the authors observed across the whole study: According to the authors, the repertoire data do not permit conclusions about immunological memory after chemotherapy. In both cancer cohorts, the median generation probability rose over the chemotherapy interval, which suggests that the repertoire was reconstituted through rebound thymic output. Compared with age-matched healthy donors, untreated patients with either hematological or solid cancers had significantly lower TCR diversity in the blood along with higher clonality. Declining TCR diversity with age in healthy donors was mainly explained by loss of richness; in cancer patients, loss of evenness also contributed.

TCR beta rearrangements were amplified from genomic DNA extracted from peripheral blood rather than from sorted cells or RNA. Using a mixed TRB-A/B primer pool, multiplex touch-down PCR amplified rearranged TRB sequences covering the V, D and J segments. Illumina adapters and sample indices were attached to the amplicons in two consecutive PCR reactions using Phusion HS II polymerase. The amplicons were purified from gel with the NucleoSpin Gel and PCR Clean-up kit and then assessed with Qubit and an Agilent 2100 Bioanalyzer. The libraries were sequenced on an Illumina MiSeq with 600-cycle, single-indexed, paired-end runs. The authors' analysis ran thus. MiXCR versions 2.12 and 3.0.5 were used to process TRB sequences. Each unique CDR3 nucleotide sequence was counted as one clone, and only productive sequences with at least two reads were retained. Repertoire metrics included Shannon diversity, evenness, clonality (one minus evenness), and alpha-parameterized diversity profiles from alpha 0 to 5. Generation probabilities of clones in paired pre- and post-chemotherapy samples were computed with the IGoR algorithm. TCRdb reprocessed the public reads (quality trimming at Q25 with fastp, clone calling with MiXCR) and kept in-frame beta chains. Duplicate CDR3 protein sequences are folded into a single record with the most common DNA and genes. For this entry, the V and J calls and clone size follow TCRdb and not the study's own pipeline. The sample profile shows 8,100 or so distinct CDR3 sequences; roughly 34% of them were found once. More than 4% of the sample goes to the ten largest clones.

This clonotype was counted once. Its antigen remains undetermined. Base quality data are lacking; no much larger clone is found one base away. Evidence from one read is weak. This receptor was taken from a human donor in good health. Sequencing was done on a sample of blood.

The CDR3 protein sequence reads: CASSEGTSTDTQYF. The sequence in DNA is TGTGCCAGCAGCGAGGGGACTAGCACAGATACGCAGTATTTT. The chain links TRBV6-4 with TRBJ2-3, with TRBD2 as a weak D call on 6 bases. Via the germline V gene, CDR1 is MRHNA and CDR2 SNTAGT. The CDR3, cysteine through phenylalanine, is 14 amino acids long. Only the CDR3 region is kept as DNA, spanning 42 bases read in frame from base 1. At the junction V is shortened by 6 bases and J by 0 bases, with 10 bases in between.